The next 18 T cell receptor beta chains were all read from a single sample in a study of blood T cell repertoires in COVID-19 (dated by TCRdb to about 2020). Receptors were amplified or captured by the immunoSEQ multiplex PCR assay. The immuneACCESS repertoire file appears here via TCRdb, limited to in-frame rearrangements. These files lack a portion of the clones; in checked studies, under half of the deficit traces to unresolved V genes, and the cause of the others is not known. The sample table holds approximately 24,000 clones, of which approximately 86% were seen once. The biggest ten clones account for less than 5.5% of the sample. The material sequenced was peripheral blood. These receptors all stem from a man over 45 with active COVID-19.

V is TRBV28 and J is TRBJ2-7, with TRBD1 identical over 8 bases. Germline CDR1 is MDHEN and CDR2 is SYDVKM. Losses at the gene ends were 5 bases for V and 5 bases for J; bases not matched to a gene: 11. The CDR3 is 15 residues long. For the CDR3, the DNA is TGTGCCAGCAGTCAACGCCGGGACAGGAGGGACGAGCAGTACTTC. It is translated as CASSQRRDRRDEQYF.

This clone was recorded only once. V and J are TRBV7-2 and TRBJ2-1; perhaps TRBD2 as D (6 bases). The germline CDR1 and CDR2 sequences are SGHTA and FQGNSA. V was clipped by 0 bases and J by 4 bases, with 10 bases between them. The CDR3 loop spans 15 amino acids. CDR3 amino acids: CASSLAMAGYNEQFF. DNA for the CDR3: TGTGCCAGCAGCTTAGCGATGGCGGGGTACAATGAGCAGTTCTTC.

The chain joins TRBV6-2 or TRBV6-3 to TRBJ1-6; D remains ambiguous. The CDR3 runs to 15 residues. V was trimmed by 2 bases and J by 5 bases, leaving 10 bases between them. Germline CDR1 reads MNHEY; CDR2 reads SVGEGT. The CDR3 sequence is CASSYETRNNSPLHF. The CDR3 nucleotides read TGTGCCAGCAGTTACGAGACAAGGAATAATTCACCCCTCCACTTT.

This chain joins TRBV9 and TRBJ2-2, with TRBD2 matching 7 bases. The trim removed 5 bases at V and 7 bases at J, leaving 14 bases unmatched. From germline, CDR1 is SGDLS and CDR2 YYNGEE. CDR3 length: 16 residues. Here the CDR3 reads CASRRSSSGVVGELFF. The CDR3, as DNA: TGTGCCAGCAGGCGGTCCTCGAGCGGGGTCGTCGGGGAGCTGTTTTTT.

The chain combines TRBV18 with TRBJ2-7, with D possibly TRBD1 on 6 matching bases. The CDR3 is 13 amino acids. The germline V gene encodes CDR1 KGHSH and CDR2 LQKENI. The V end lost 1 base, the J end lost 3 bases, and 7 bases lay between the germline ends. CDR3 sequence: CASSPLTGYEQYF. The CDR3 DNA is TGTGCCAGCTCACCACTGACAGGCTACGAGCAGTACTTC.

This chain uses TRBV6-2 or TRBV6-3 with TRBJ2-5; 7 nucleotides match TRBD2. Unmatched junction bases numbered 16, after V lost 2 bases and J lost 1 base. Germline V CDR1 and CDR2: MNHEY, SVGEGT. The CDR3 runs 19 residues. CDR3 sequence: CASSYTYQRTRKTQETQYF. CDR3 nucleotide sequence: TGTGCCAGCAGTTACACTTACCAAAGGACTAGGAAGACCCAAGAGACCCAGTACTTC.

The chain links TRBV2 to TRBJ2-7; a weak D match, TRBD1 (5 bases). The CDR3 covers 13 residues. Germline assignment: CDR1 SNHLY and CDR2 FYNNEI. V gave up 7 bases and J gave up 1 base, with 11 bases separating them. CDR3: CASTLDKSYEQYF. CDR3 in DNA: TGTGCCAGCACCCTGGACAAATCCTACGAGCAGTACTTC.

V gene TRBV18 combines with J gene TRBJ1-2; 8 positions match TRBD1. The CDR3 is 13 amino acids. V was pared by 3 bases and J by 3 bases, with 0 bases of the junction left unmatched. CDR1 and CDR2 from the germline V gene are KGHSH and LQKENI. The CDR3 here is CASSPTGDYGYTF. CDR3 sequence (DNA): TGTGCCAGCTCACCGACAGGGGACTATGGCTACACCTTC.

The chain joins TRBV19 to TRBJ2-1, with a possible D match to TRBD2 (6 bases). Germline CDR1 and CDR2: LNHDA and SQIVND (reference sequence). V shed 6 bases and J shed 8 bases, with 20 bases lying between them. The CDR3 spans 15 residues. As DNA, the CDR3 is TGTGCCAGTAGCTTCGGGACTTCTACTCAAGATGAGCAGTTCTTC. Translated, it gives CASSFGTSTQDEQFF.

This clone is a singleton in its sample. Here the CDR3 reads CASSIFRSGGNTEAFF. Here the CDR3 DNA reads TGTGCCAGCAGTATTTTTCGTTCGGGGGGGAACACTGAAGCTTTCTTT. The V call is TRBV6-2 or TRBV6-3, the J call TRBJ1-1; tentatively, D is TRBD1 (5 bases). The CDR3 extends over 16 amino acids. Germline V gene lookup returns CDR1 MNHEY and CDR2 SVGEGT. V lost 5 bases and J lost 1, with 17 bases in between.

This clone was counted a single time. For the CDR3, the DNA is TGTGCCAGCAGCTTAGTGGCTAGCGGGAGAGGAGAGACCCAGTACTTC. It codes for CASSLVASGRGETQYF. The gene calls are TRBV7-2 and TRBJ2-5, with 10 bases that match TRBD2. Germline-derived CDR1 and CDR2 are SGHTA and FQGNSA. The trim removed 1 base at V and 4 bases at J, leaving 6 bases unmatched. The CDR3 is made up of 16 amino acids.

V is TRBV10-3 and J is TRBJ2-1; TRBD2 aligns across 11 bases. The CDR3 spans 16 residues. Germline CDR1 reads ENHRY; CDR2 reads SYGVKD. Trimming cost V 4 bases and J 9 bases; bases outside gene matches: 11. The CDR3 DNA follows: TGTGCCATCAGTGGACTAGCGGGAACTCTGGGTACTGAGCAGTTCTTC. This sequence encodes CAISGLAGTLGTEQFF.

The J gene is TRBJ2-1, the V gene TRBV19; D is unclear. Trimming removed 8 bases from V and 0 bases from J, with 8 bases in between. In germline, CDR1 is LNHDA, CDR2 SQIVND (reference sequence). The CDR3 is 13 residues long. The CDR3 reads CASSTFSYNEQFF. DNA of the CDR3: TGTGCCAGTTCTACCTTCTCCTACAATGAGCAGTTCTTC. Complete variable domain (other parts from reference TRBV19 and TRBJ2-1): DGGITQSPKYLFRKEGQNVTLSCEQNLNHDAMYWYRQDPGQGLRLIYYSQIVNDFQKGDIAEGYSVSREKKESFPLTVTSAQKNPTAFYLCASSTFSYNEQFFGPGTRLTVL.

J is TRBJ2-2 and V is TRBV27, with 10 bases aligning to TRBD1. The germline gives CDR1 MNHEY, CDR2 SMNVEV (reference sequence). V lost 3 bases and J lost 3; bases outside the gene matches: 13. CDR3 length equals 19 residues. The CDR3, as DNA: TGTGCCAGCAGTTTCCCCTACTCACCGGGACAGGGGTACACCGGGGAGCTGTTTTTT. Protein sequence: CASSFPYSPGQGYTGELFF.

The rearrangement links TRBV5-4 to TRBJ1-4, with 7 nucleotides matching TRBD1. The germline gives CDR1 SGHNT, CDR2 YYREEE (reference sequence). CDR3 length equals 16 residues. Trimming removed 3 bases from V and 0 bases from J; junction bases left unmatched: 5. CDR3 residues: CASSSARGATNEKLFF. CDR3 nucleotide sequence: TGTGCCAGCAGCTCGGCCAGGGGGGCAACTAATGAAAAACTGTTTTTT.

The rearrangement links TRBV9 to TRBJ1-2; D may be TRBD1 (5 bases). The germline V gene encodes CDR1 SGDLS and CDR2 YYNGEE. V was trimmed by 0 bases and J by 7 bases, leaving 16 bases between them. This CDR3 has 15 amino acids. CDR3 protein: CASSVAKQARGGYTF. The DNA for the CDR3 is TGTGCCAGCAGCGTAGCAAAGCAGGCTAGGGGTGGCTACACCTTC.

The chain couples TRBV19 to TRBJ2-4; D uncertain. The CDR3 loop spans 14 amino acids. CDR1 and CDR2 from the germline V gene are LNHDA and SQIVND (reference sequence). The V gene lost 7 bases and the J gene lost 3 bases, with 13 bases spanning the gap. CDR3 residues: CASNRGGDKNIQYF. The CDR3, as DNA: TGTGCCAGTAACCGCGGTGGAGACAAAAACATTCAGTACTTC.

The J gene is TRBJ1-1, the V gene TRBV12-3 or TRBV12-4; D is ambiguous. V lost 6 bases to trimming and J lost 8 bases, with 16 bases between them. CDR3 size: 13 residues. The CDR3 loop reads CASRRELRREAFF. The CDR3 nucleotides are TGTGCCAGCAGGCGGGAGTTACGTAGGGAAGCTTTCTTT.